The 24 T cell receptor beta chains listed next were all sequenced from one sample in a study of siplizumab effects on memory and regulatory T cells. Generated by immunoSEQ multiplex PCR, the TCRdb table keeps only in-frame clones and is missing some. The top ten clones hold 12% of a sample with approximately 100,000 clones, about nine tenths of them seen once. The sequenced sample was non-Treg CD4+ T cells sorted from blood. All receptors come from a human donor in good health.

The chain has TRBV27 and TRBJ1-6, with D unresolved. The CDR3 is made up of 14 amino acids. Germline lookup yields CDR1 MNHEY and CDR2 SMNVEV (reference sequence). Trimming removed 3 bases at V and 0 bases at J, with 3 bases between. The CDR3 here is CASSLVSYNSPLHF. CDR3 nucleotide sequence: TGTGCCAGCAGTTTGGTCTCCTATAATTCACCCCTCCACTTT.

This rearrangement joins TRBV21-1 to TRBJ2-1. TRBV21-1 is a recognized pseudogene. This CDR3 comprises 17 residues. The CDR3 DNA follows: TGTGCCAGCAGCAAAGCGGGGAAGCGCACCTCCTACAATGAGCAGTTCTTC. Its protein product is CASSKAGKRTSYNEQFF.

This clone was seen a handful of times. The J gene is TRBJ1-5, the V gene TRBV6-1; possible D gene TRBD1, 6 bases. Germline V lookup: CDR1 MNHNS, CDR2 SASEGT. V was shortened by 4 bases and J by 6 bases, with 16 bases between the two germline ends. This CDR3 has 15 amino acids. The CDR3 nucleotides read TGTGCCAGCAGTGGTATTCGGGGGGGCGGTCAGCCCCAGCATTTT. Protein product: CASSGIRGGGQPQHF.

This rearrangement joins TRBV10-3 to TRBJ2-1; 9 bases are shared with TRBD1. The germline V gene encodes CDR1 ENHRY and CDR2 SYGVKD. With V trimmed by 6 bases and J by 1 base, 4 bases remained unmatched. This CDR3 region has 15 residues. The CDR3 nucleotides are TGTGCCATCAGGGGGACAGGGATGTCCTACAATGAGCAGTTCTTC. This encodes CAIRGTGMSYNEQFF.

The rearrangement uses TRBV19 and TRBJ2-7, with a tentative D call TRBD2 (6 bases). There are 14 residues in the CDR3. The germline V and J ends were trimmed by 4 bases and 6 bases, with 16 bases remaining between them. Looked up from germline, CDR1 is LNHDA and CDR2 is SQIVND (reference sequence). The CDR3, as DNA: TGTGCCAGTAGTACAGGACTATTGGAGGGCGAGCAGTACTTC. Translating it yields CASSTGLLEGEQYF.

The chain is built from TRBV14 and TRBJ2-1; 8 bases align to TRBD1. CDR1 SGHDN and CDR2 FVKESK come from the germline V gene. The CDR3 consists of 13 residues. The J segment lost 12 bases and the V segment lost 3 bases, leaving 7 bases of the junction unmatched. CDR3: CASSQTIDRGQFF. CDR3 sequence (DNA): TGTGCCAGCAGCCAGACTATTGACAGGGGGCAGTTCTTC.

V usage is TRBV28 and J usage is TRBJ1-4; possible D gene TRBD1, 5 bases. The CDR3 spans 15 residues. Germline V CDR1 and CDR2: MDHEN, SYDVKM. V dropped 2 bases and J dropped 7 bases, with 14 bases sitting between them. Written as DNA, the CDR3 is TGTGCCAGCAGTTTAAGGAGACAGTGGGGTGAAAAACTGTTTTTT. Protein: CASSLRRQWGEKLFF.

The chain joins TRBV5-6 to TRBJ2-6, with unresolved D. With 2 bases removed from V and 0 bases from J, the gap between germline ends came to 0 bases. Germline CDR1 is SGHDT and CDR2 is YYEEEE. The CDR3 totals 13 residues. The DNA for the CDR3 is TGTGCCAGCAGCTTCTCTGGGGCCAACGTCCTGACTTTC. Translating gives CASSFSGANVLTF. Full variable domain (rest looked up from reference TRBV5-6 and TRBJ2-6): DAGVTQSPTHLIKTRGQQVTLRCSPKSGHDTVSWYQQALGQGPQFIFQYYEEEERQRGNFPDRFSGHQFPNYSSELNVNALLLGDSALYLCASSFSGANVLTFGAGSRLTVL.

This clone has more than one count but fewer than ten. The chain is built from TRBV7-3 and TRBJ2-7; 10 bases line up with TRBD2. Per the germline V gene, CDR1 is SGHTA and CDR2 is FQGTGA. The V segment lost 3 bases and the J segment 5 bases; nucleotides outside the gene matches: 4. The CDR3 is made up of 14 amino acids. In nucleotides, the CDR3 is TGTGCCAGCAGCTTTACTAGCGGGACCAACGAGCAGTACTTC. This translates into CASSFTSGTNEQYF.

The V and J genes are TRBV7-8 and TRBJ2-3; a weak D match, TRBD2 (5 bases). The CDR3 length is 17 residues. Trimming removed 0 bases from V and 0 bases from J, with 13 bases in between. The germline V gene has CDR1 SGHVS and CDR2 FQNEAQ. CDR3 DNA: TGTGCCAGCAGCTTAGCCTCCAGGAGGACCAGCACAGATACGCAGTATTTT. This sequence encodes CASSLASRRTSTDTQYF.

V and J are TRBV9 and TRBJ1-2; D is possibly TRBD1 (6 bases). The CDR3 consists of 14 residues. The germline V gene has CDR1 SGDLS and CDR2 YYNGEE. The V end was cut by 1 base, the J end by 4 bases, with 11 bases between. The CDR3 nucleotides read TGTGCCAGCAGCGTAAATCAGGGGCTCTATGGCTACACCTTC. Its protein product is CASSVNQGLYGYTF.

The chain carries TRBV19 and TRBJ2-2; D is perhaps TRBD2 (6 bases). Trimming took 0 bases from V and 5 from J, leaving 19 bases between them. The CDR3 sequence is 18 residues long. Germline CDR1 reads LNHDA; CDR2 reads SQIVND (reference sequence). The CDR3 reads CASSIDRWAGRSTGELFF. CDR3 in DNA: TGTGCCAGTAGTATAGATCGGTGGGCAGGGAGGAGTACCGGGGAGCTGTTTTTT.

The chain combines TRBV25-1 with TRBJ2-1, with a weak D call TRBD2 (5 bases). The CDR3 consists of 16 residues. Germline lookup yields CDR1 MGHDK and CDR2 SYGVNS. With 1 base removed from V and 4 bases from J, the gap between germline ends came to 14 bases. The DNA for the CDR3 is TGTGCCAGCAGTGAATCCTCCCGGGGAAGTTACAATGAGCAGTTCTTC. Residues: CASSESSRGSYNEQFF.

CDR3 nucleotides: TGCAGCGTTAATCTCGGGGGCACCGGGGAGCTGTTTTTT. Protein: CSVNLGGTGELFF. The V and J genes are TRBV29-1 and TRBJ2-2; D might be TRBD2 (6 bases). The V end was cut by 5 bases, the J end by 4 bases, with 11 bases between. Germline V gene lookup returns CDR1 SQVTM and CDR2 ANQGSEA. The CDR3 length is 13 residues.

This chain links TRBV6-1 with TRBJ1-3; D ambiguous. The CDR3 runs to 14 residues. Trimming took off 7 bases at V and 0 bases at J, with 10 bases between the two ends. The V gene's germline CDR1 is MNHNS and CDR2 SASEGT. In DNA, the CDR3 is TGTGCCAGCACTCGACAAAGCTCTGGAAACACCATATATTTT. Translating it yields CASTRQSSGNTIYF.

This sequence joins TRBV5-1 and TRBJ2-7; a possible D gene is TRBD1 (6 bases). Trimming left V 5 bases short and J 2 bases short, with 11 bases between. This CDR3 is built from 13 residues. The germline V gene encodes CDR1 SGHRS and CDR2 YFSETQ. As DNA, the CDR3 is TGCGCCAGCAGACGCGGACAGACCTACGAGCAGTACTTC. As protein: CASRRGQTYEQYF.

V gene TRBV28 combines with J gene TRBJ2-3; the match to TRBD1 covers 8 bases. V shed 1 base, J shed 3 bases, and the junction held 6 bases outside the gene matches. There are 16 residues in the CDR3. CDR1 and CDR2 from the germline V gene are MDHEN and SYDVKM. The CDR3 loop reads CASSLLQGAPTDTQYF. Written as DNA, the CDR3 is TGTGCCAGCAGTTTATTGCAGGGGGCGCCTACAGATACGCAGTATTTT.

V is TRBV27 and J is TRBJ2-3; D call uncertain. Germline CDR1 is MNHEY and CDR2 is SMNVEV (reference sequence). This CDR3 spans 12 amino acids. V dropped 6 bases and J dropped 4 bases, with 8 bases sitting between them. The CDR3 coding sequence is TGTGCCAGCAGCTCGAGGTCAGATACGCAGTATTTT. Amino acids: CASSSRSDTQYF.

The genes are TRBV5-6 and TRBJ2-5, with 7 nucleotides matching TRBD2. V dropped 4 bases and J dropped 2; count of bases not matched to a gene: 11. Germline CDR1 reads SGHDT; CDR2 reads YYEEEE. The CDR3 extends over 16 amino acids. The CDR3 protein is CASSLGLWIQQETQYF. Written as DNA, the CDR3 is TGTGCCAGCAGCCTGGGACTATGGATCCAACAAGAGACCCAGTACTTC. Supplemented by reference TRBV5-6 and TRBJ2-5, the full variable domain reads DAGVTQSPTHLIKTRGQQVTLRCSPKSGHDTVSWYQQALGQGPQFIFQYYEEEERQRGNFPDRFSGHQFPNYSSELNVNALLLGDSALYLCASSLGLWIQQETQYFGPGTRLLVL.

The chain couples TRBV28 to TRBJ2-7, with D possibly called TRBD1 or TRBD2 (5 bases each). CDR3 length: 16 residues. The V end lost 5 bases, the J end lost 2 bases, and 19 bases lay between the germline ends. Germline loops: CDR1 MDHEN, CDR2 SYDVKM. The CDR3 here is CASSRRSWGSAYEQYF. The CDR3, as DNA: TGTGCCAGCAGTCGACGCAGCTGGGGGTCGGCCTACGAGCAGTACTTC.

The rearrangement joins TRBV30 to TRBJ1-1; TRBD1 agrees at 7 bases. CDR1 and CDR2 (germline): GTSNPN, SVGIG (reference sequence). The junction had 7 bases not matched to a gene; V was cut back by 5 bases and J by 7 bases. CDR3 length equals 12 residues. Here the CDR3 reads CAWGINRGEAFF. Here the CDR3 DNA reads TGTGCCTGGGGGATAAACAGGGGTGAAGCTTTCTTT.

This clone was seen a handful of times. The rearrangement links TRBV7-3 to TRBJ2-2; D may be TRBD1 (6 bases). Germline loops: CDR1 SGHTA, CDR2 FQGTGA. The germline V and J ends were trimmed by 2 bases and 6 bases, with 7 bases remaining between them. The CDR3 is made up of 13 amino acids. CDR3 in DNA: TGTGCCAGCAGCTTACAGGGGTCCGGGGAGCTGTTTTTT. It specifies CASSLQGSGELFF.

The V gene is TRBV5-4, the J gene TRBJ1-2; D is undetermined. This CDR3 contains 12 residues. V gave up 3 bases and J gave up 5 bases, with 8 bases separating them. Germline lookup yields CDR1 SGHNT and CDR2 YYREEE (reference sequence). CDR3 sequence: CASSSRAYGYTF. For the CDR3, the DNA is TGTGCCAGCAGCTCCCGGGCTTATGGCTACACCTTC.

CDR3 sequence reads: CASSEARRVGALGNEQFF. DNA for the CDR3: TGTGCCAGCAGTGAAGCCCGCCGGGTGGGGGCCTTGGGGAATGAGCAGTTCTTC. The V gene is TRBV6-1, the J gene TRBJ2-1; D may be TRBD1 (6 bases). In germline, CDR1 is MNHNS, CDR2 SASEGT. The CDR3 contains 18 residues. Trimming pared 0 bases from V and 7 bases from J, leaving 22 bases between.